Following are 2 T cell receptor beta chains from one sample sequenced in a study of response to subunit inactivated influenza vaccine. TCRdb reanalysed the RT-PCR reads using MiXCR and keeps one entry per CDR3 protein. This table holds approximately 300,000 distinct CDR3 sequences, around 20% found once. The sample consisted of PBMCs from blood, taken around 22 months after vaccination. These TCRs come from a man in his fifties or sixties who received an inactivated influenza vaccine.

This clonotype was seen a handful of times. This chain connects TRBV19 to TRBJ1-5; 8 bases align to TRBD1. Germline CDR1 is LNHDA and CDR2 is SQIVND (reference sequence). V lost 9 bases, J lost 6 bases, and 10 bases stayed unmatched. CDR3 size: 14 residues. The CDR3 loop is CASIPGTGAQPQHF. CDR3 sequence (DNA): TGTGCCAGCATCCCCGGGACAGGTGCTCAGCCCCAGCATTTT.

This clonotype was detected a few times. The CDR3 bases are TGCAGCGTTTGGACATCACCTGAAGCTTTCTTT. This sequence encodes CSVWTSPEAFF. The chain joins TRBV29-1 to TRBJ1-1; maybe TRBD1 (5 bases). Germline loops: CDR1 SQVTM, CDR2 ANQGSEA. Trimming removed 5 bases at V and 6 bases at J, with 10 bases between. CDR3 size: 11 residues.